This T cell receptor beta chain stems from a study of PD-L1 blockade in urothelial cancer. This clone was detected only once. This table comes from immunoSEQ multiplex PCR, and its TCRdb copy is limited to in-frame clones, with some not included. The table includes 15,000 to 20,000 clones, around 89% detected once. Time point noted: pretreatment peripheral blood. CDR3 length equals 14 residues. Germline V CDR1 and CDR2: SGHRS, YFSETQ. V dropped 3 bases and J dropped 1 base, with 8 bases sitting between them. V usage is TRBV5-1 and J usage is TRBJ1-5, with a tentative D call TRBD1 (5 bases). Sequenced material: PBMCs, taken around atezolizumab (anti-PD-L1) treatment. This sequence originates from a man in his 70s with urothelial cancer. CDR3 sequence reads: CASSSGQSNQPQHF. CDR3 coding DNA: TGCGCCAGCAGCTCCGGACAAAGCAATCAGCCCCAGCATTTT.